This T cell receptor (beta chain) was retrieved from a study of T cells in localized non-small cell lung cancer. Profiling relied on immunoSEQ multiplex PCR, and the TCRdb table lists in-frame clones only, not all of them. This table has 70,000 to 85,000 clones, approximately 84% appearing once. V was clipped by 4 bases and J by 4 bases, with 11 bases between them. Germline-derived CDR1 and CDR2 are MDHEN and SYDVKM. The CDR3 runs 14 residues. The chain uses TRBV28 and TRBJ1-3; D unclear. The source was peripheral blood, collected before any cancer treatment. This receptor was obtained from an older female donor with stage I lung adenocarcinoma. CDR3 nucleotide sequence: TGTGCCAGCAGTTCCCCGGGAAAAGGAAACACCATATATTTT. Its translation: CASSSPGKGNTIYF.